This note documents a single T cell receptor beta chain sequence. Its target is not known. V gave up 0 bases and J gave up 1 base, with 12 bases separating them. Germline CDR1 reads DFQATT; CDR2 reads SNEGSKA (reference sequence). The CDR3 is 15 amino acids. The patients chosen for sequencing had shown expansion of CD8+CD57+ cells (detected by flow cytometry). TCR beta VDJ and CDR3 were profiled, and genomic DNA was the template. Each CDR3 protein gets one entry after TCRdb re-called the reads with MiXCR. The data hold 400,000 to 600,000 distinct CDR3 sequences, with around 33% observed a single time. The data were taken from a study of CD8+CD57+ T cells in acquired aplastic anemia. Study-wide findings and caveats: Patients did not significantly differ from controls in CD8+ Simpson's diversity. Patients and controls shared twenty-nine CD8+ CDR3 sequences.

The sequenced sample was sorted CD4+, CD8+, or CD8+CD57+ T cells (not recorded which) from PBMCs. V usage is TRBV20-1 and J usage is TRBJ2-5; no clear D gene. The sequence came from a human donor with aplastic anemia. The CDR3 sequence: CSARDVTSTQETQYF. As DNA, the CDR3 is TGCAGTGCTAGAGACGTGACCTCGACCCAAGAGACCCAGTACTTC.